A single sample is the source of the 17 T cell receptor beta chains below, sequenced in a study of blood T cells in healthy people across ages. Combining a sample-barcoded 5' primer with a J-beta primer mix, a second PCR ran for about 7 to 12 cycles. TCRdb processed the 5' RACE reads anew with MiXCR; each CDR3 protein has one entry. The sample contains fewer than 900,000 distinct CDR3 sequences, roughly 40% of which appear only once. Sequenced input: blood. The origin of the receptors is a man aged 18 to 30 in good health.

This clonotype was seen only a few times. The genes are TRBV29-1 and TRBJ1-2; weak D call: TRBD1 (6 bases). The germline gives CDR1 SQVTM, CDR2 ANQGSEA. V lost 3 bases and J lost 6, with 14 bases in between. The CDR3 covers 13 residues. The CDR3 protein is CSVEDEGGDGYTF. The CDR3, as DNA: TGCAGCGTTGAGGATGAGGGGGGGGATGGCTACACCTTC.

Points on this clonotype: This clone may be a read error of a much larger clone one base away. This rearrangement joins TRBV20-1 to TRBJ2-5; D assignment may be TRBD1 or TRBD2 (5 bases each). This CDR3 has 12 amino acids. The germline V gene has CDR1 DFQATT and CDR2 SNEGSKA (reference sequence). CDR3 DNA: TGCAATGCTAGCAGGGAATTGGAGACCCAGTACTTC. This encodes CNASRELETQYF.

V is TRBV9 and J is TRBJ1-1; D not resolved. V was pared by 0 bases and J by 5 bases, with 11 bases between. Germline V gene data show CDR1 as SGDLS and CDR2 as YYNGEE. CDR3 length equals 14 residues. CDR3: CASSVAGSGTEAFF. The DNA of the CDR3 is TGTGCCAGCAGCGTAGCTGGGTCTGGGACTGAAGCTTTCTTT.

This clonotype has just a few counts. The V and J genes are TRBV5-1 and TRBJ2-5, with unresolved D. The V and J ends lost 4 bases and 3 bases respectively, with 13 bases between them. The CDR3 is 14 residues long. Germline lookup yields CDR1 SGHRS and CDR2 YFSETQ. For the CDR3, the DNA is TGCGCCAGCAGCCCTACTATTAACGAAGAGACCCAGTACTTC. It yields the protein CASSPTINEETQYF.

This clonotype has a handful of counts. V gene TRBV15 combines with J gene TRBJ2-7; 11 bases are a match to TRBD2. J gave up 4 bases and V 3 bases, and 8 bases lay outside the gene matches. Germline loops: CDR1 LNHNV, CDR2 YYDKDF (reference sequence). The CDR3 is 16 residues long. This chain's CDR3 is CATSRRTSGGPYEQYF. The CDR3 bases are TGTGCCACCAGCAGGAGAACTAGCGGGGGCCCATACGAGCAGTACTTC. Based on the CDR3 plus reference TRBV15 and TRBJ2-7, the full variable domain is DAMVIQNPRYQVTQFGKPVTLSCSQTLNHNVMYWYQQKSSQAPKLLFHYYDKDFNNEADTPDNFQSRRPNTSFCFLDIRSPGLGDTAMYLCATSRRTSGGPYEQYFGPGTRLTVT.

This clonotype turned up a few times. The V call is TRBV9, the J call TRBJ2-5; 10 bases agree with TRBD2. V lost 4 bases, J lost 3 bases, and 6 bases stayed unmatched. The CDR3 is 15 residues long. Germline lookup yields CDR1 SGDLS and CDR2 YYNGEE. The CDR3 loop is CASSPQSGGEETQYF. In nucleotides, the CDR3 is TGTGCCAGCAGCCCTCAGAGCGGGGGGGAAGAGACCCAGTACTTC.

The table lists this clonotype with a few counts. The chain employs TRBV3-1 and TRBJ2-3; D is possibly TRBD2 (5 bases). The CDR3 is 16 amino acids. Germline CDR1 and CDR2: LGHDT and YNNKEL (reference sequence). With 0 bases removed from V and 1 base from J, the gap between germline ends came to 11 bases. This CDR3 reads CASSQEWRTRTDTQYF. Written as DNA, the CDR3 is TGTGCCAGCAGCCAAGAATGGAGGACTCGCACAGATACGCAGTATTTT.

This clonotype was counted only a few times. This chain uses TRBV7-9 with TRBJ2-7; 16 positions match TRBD2. Germline V gene sequence: CDR1 SEHNR, CDR2 FQNEAQ (reference sequence). The CDR3 contains 17 residues. Trimming removed 4 bases from V and 4 bases from J; junction bases left unmatched: 7. The CDR3 sequence is CASSYSPGLAGGYEQYF. DNA of the CDR3: TGTGCCAGCAGCTACAGCCCGGGACTAGCGGGGGGGTACGAGCAGTACTTC.

This clonotype was found a few times. The chain combines TRBV7-2 with TRBJ2-1; D unresolved. Germline V lookup: CDR1 SGHTA, CDR2 FQGNSA. The CDR3 is 16 amino acids. Trimming removed 1 base at V and 2 bases at J, with 12 bases between. CDR3 nucleotides: TGTGCCAGCAGCTTAGTAGGAAGTACCGCCTACAATGAGCAGTTCTTC. It codes for CASSLVGSTAYNEQFF.

The CDR3 DNA follows: TGTGCCAGCAGCCCCACGGGTGGTTCGTACAATGAGCAGTACTTC. This translates into CASSPTGGSYNEQYF. This chain joins TRBV4-2 and TRBJ2-5, with unresolved D. Looked up from germline, CDR1 is LGHNA and CDR2 is YNFKEQ. V lost 4 bases and J 11 bases, leaving 23 bases between the germline ends. The CDR3 length is 15 residues.

The genes are TRBV20-1 and TRBJ2-3; 11 nucleotides agree with TRBD2. The CDR3 is 13 amino acids. J gave up 7 bases and V 3 bases, and 3 bases lay outside the gene matches. Germline V gene sequence: CDR1 DFQATT, CDR2 SNEGSKA (reference sequence). The CDR3 here is CSARTSGVNTQYF. The CDR3 DNA follows: TGCAGTGCTAGGACTAGCGGGGTAAATACGCAGTATTTT.

The chain uses TRBV30 and TRBJ1-5; D remains unclear. Germline values: CDR1 GTSNPN, CDR2 SVGIG (reference sequence). The length of the CDR3 is 12 residues. V was clipped by 0 bases and J by 6 bases, with 6 bases between them. The CDR3 is CAWSVQGQPQHF. DNA of the CDR3: TGTGCCTGGAGTGTACAAGGTCAGCCCCAGCATTTT.

The rearrangement links TRBV5-1 to TRBJ2-7, with D possibly TRBD2 on 5 matching bases. Per the germline V gene, CDR1 is SGHRS and CDR2 is YFSETQ. With 1 base removed from V and 0 bases from J, the gap between germline ends came to 14 bases. This CDR3 spans 16 amino acids. CDR3 sequence (DNA): TGCGCCAGCAGCTTGAGGGCGGAAGGGAGCTCCTACGAGCAGTACTTC. Translating gives CASSLRAEGSSYEQYF.

The V gene is TRBV5-1, the J gene TRBJ1-4, with D maybe TRBD1 (5 bases). V was cut by 7 bases and J by 0 bases, with 13 bases left in between. This CDR3 is built from 15 residues. Per germline, CDR1 SGHRS and CDR2 YFSETQ. CDR3 sequence reads: CASSTLGATNEKLFF. CDR3 bases: TGCGCCAGCTCCACGTTAGGGGCAACTAATGAAAAACTGTTTTTT.

The rearrangement uses TRBV6-6 and TRBJ1-6; 11 bases fit TRBD1. The trim removed 10 bases at V and 11 bases at J, leaving 4 bases unmatched. There are 12 residues in the CDR3. Per germline, CDR1 MNHNY and CDR2 SVGAGI (reference sequence). CDR3 sequence: CATGQGATPLHF. CDR3 DNA sequence: TGTGCCACAGGACAGGGGGCAACACCCCTCCACTTT.

The chain joins TRBV10-3 to TRBJ2-3, with a weak D call TRBD2 (6 bases). The germline V gene has CDR1 ENHRY and CDR2 SYGVKD. The CDR3 totals 13 residues. Trimming removed 4 bases at V and 6 bases at J, with 11 bases between. Written as DNA, the CDR3 is TGTGCCATCAGTGGGGGCGGGGCGGATACGCAGTATTTT. This encodes CAISGGGADTQYF.

There are a few counts of this clonotype. V usage is TRBV12-3 or TRBV12-4 and J usage is TRBJ2-7; TRBD1 matches 10 bases. The CDR3 runs to 11 residues. The trim removed 11 bases at V and 6 bases at J, leaving 4 bases unmatched. CDR3 amino acids: CASGTGAEQYF. CDR3 DNA: TGTGCCTCCGGGACAGGGGCCGAGCAGTACTTC.